This T cell receptor (beta chain) emerged from a study of blood T cell repertoires in COVID-19. Study as a whole: Researchers got acute and convalescent COVID-19 samples from the United States, Italy and Spain. PBMCs, B-cell-depleted T cells, or T cells provided the cDNA or gDNA that made up the material.

Authors' analysis steps: Amplification of reference gene primers provided the estimated nucleated cell counts. Profiling relied on immunoSEQ multiplex PCR, and the TCRdb table lists in-frame clones only, not all of them. V, J and clone size are those of that table, while D and trimming were read from the DNA. Of 470,000 or so clones detected, 75% to 90% appear once; the ten largest clones hold approximately 2.9%. The germline V gene encodes CDR1 SGHVS and CDR2 FQNEAQ. This CDR3 is 16 amino acids long. V was clipped by 8 bases and J by 0 bases; unmatched bases: 13. Input material: peripheral blood. The source is a human donor in a cohort sampled during active COVID-19. The genes are TRBV7-8 and TRBJ2-7, with 7 bases aligning to TRBD1. The CDR3 sequence: CASGPPGTVYSYEQYF. The DNA for the CDR3 is TGTGCCAGCGGGCCCCCCGGGACAGTTTACTCCTACGAGCAGTACTTC.